A single sample is the source of the 30 T cell receptor beta chains below, sequenced in a study of response to subunit inactivated influenza vaccine. One entry per CDR3 protein, called by TCRdb with MiXCR from the RT-PCR reads. The sample lists more than 550,000 distinct CDR3 sequences, 10% to 12% seen once, with 9.5% to 11% in the top ten. These same records also appear under a second study, on T cells expressing NK-cell markers. In that study: In generating TCR beta cDNA, 5'RACE template switching with UMIs was used.

The material was PBMCs from blood, obtained on the day of vaccination. The receptors derive from a man aged 50-59 years who received an inactivated influenza vaccine.

This clonotype turned up a few times. V is TRBV5-1 and J is TRBJ2-2; no firm D call. The germline V and J ends were trimmed by 1 base and 0 bases, with 7 bases remaining between them. The CDR3 totals 15 residues. From germline, CDR1 is SGHRS and CDR2 YFSETQ. In DNA form, the CDR3 reads TGCGCCAGCAGCTTGCAGGAAGCGAACACCGGGGAGCTGTTTTTT. Residues: CASSLQEANTGELFF.

This clonotype was counted only a few times. The chain is built from TRBV7-2 and TRBJ2-7, with D possibly being TRBD1 or TRBD2 (5 bases each). Deletions cut 8 bases from V and 2 bases from J, with 19 bases between. This CDR3 region has 15 residues. Germline-derived CDR1 and CDR2 are SGHTA and FQGNSA. The CDR3 here is CASSPLGESPYEQYF. The CDR3 DNA sequence: TGTGCCAGCTCCCCATTGGGGGAAAGCCCCTACGAGCAGTACTTC.

The chain carries TRBV30 and TRBJ2-5, with no clear D. The germline V gene encodes CDR1 GTSNPN and CDR2 SVGIG (reference sequence). Trimming left V 3 bases short and J 1 base short, with 21 bases between. The CDR3 is made up of 17 amino acids. The CDR3 sequence: CAWRSGVAPLIQETQYF. CDR3 DNA: TGTGCCTGGAGAAGTGGGGTGGCTCCCCTTATCCAAGAGACCCAGTACTTC.

This clonotype was counted at least ten times. The V gene is TRBV4-3, the J gene TRBJ1-3; D not certain. This CDR3 is built from 16 residues. V lost 1 base, J lost 2 bases, and 12 bases lay in between. The germline CDR1 and CDR2 sequences are LGHNA and YSLEER. As DNA, the CDR3 is TGCGCCAGCAGCCAAGCGGTGGTAATGGCTGGAAACACCATATATTTT. It encodes CASSQAVVMAGNTIYF.

This clonotype appeared a few times. The chain is built from TRBV12-3 or TRBV12-4 and TRBJ1-2, with a weak D call TRBD1 (5 bases). The CDR3 has 14 amino acids. V was cut by 2 bases and J by 8 bases, with 15 bases left in between. The DNA for the CDR3 is TGTGCCAGCAGTTTATGGGGGATAGGTCGCGGCTACACCTTC. Residues: CASSLWGIGRGYTF.

This clonotype was seen more than once but under ten times. V gene TRBV12-3 or TRBV12-4 combines with J gene TRBJ1-5; 7 bases align to TRBD1. The ends lost 5 bases at V and 5 bases at J; junction bases unmatched: 6. The CDR3 covers 14 residues. The CDR3 spells CASSPTGSYQPQHF. The CDR3 DNA follows: TGTGCCAGCAGTCCGACAGGGAGCTATCAGCCCCAGCATTTT.

This clonotype was counted at least ten times. The chain couples TRBV12-3 or TRBV12-4 to TRBJ1-1; tentatively, D is TRBD1 (6 bases). Trimming took 5 bases from V and 4 from J, leaving 11 bases between them. The CDR3 spans 13 residues. In DNA form, the CDR3 reads TGTGCCAGCAGTCGACAGGTTAGCACTGAAGCTTTCTTT. Translating gives CASSRQVSTEAFF.

A few counts support this clonotype. The chain combines TRBV4-3 with TRBJ2-3; 11 bases are shared with TRBD2. CDR3 length equals 18 residues. Germline assignment: CDR1 LGHNA and CDR2 YSLEER. The ends lost 2 bases at V and 0 bases at J; junction bases unmatched: 7. CDR3 amino acids: CASSQSMTSGASTDTQYF. CDR3 nucleotides: TGCGCCAGCAGCCAAAGTATGACTAGCGGGGCTAGCACAGATACGCAGTATTTT.

V and J are TRBV7-2 and TRBJ2-7; 13 bases line up with TRBD2. Trimming removed 5 bases from V and 1 base from J; junction bases left unmatched: 8. The CDR3 has 17 residues. Germline V gene sequence: CDR1 SGHTA, CDR2 FQGNSA. In DNA, the CDR3 is TGTGCCAGCAGCACTAGCGGGGGGGCCTACATTTCCTACGAGCAGTACTTC. Translated, it gives CASSTSGGAYISYEQYF.

This clonotype was seen at least ten times. The rearrangement links TRBV11-2 to TRBJ2-5; weak D call: TRBD1 (6 bases). The CDR3 contains 15 residues. V dropped 5 bases and J dropped 2 bases, with 15 bases sitting between them. Looked up from germline, CDR1 is SGHAT and CDR2 is FQNNGV. CDR3 in DNA: TGTGCCAGCAGCACCTTACAGGGACCTCAAGAGACCCAGTACTTC. Its translation: CASSTLQGPQETQYF. Full variable domain (rest looked up from reference TRBV11-2 and TRBJ2-5): EAGVAQSPRYKIIEKRQSVAFWCNPISGHATLYWYQQILGQGPKLLIQFQNNGVVDDSQLPKDRFSAERLKGVDSTLKIQPAKLEDSAVYLCASSTLQGPQETQYFGPGTRLLVL.

This clonotype was seen only a few times. This rearrangement joins TRBV11-2 to TRBJ2-7; 11 positions agree with TRBD2. Germline CDR1 reads SGHAT; CDR2 reads FQNNGV. The CDR3 sequence is 15 residues long. With 3 bases clipped from V and 2 bases from J, the junction kept 3 bases outside the gene matches. CDR3 bases: TGTGCCAGCAGCTTTCGACTAGCGGGGACCTACGAGCAGTACTTC. It translates to CASSFRLAGTYEQYF.

The genes are TRBV11-2 and TRBJ1-1; 7 bases are shared with TRBD1. Looked up from germline, CDR1 is SGHAT and CDR2 is FQNNGV. V dropped 5 bases and J dropped 0; count of bases not matched to a gene: 6. The CDR3 covers 15 residues. DNA of the CDR3: TGTGCCAGCAGCCCCCGGACAGGCATGAACACTGAAGCTTTCTTT. This gives the protein CASSPRTGMNTEAFF.

This clonotype was picked up a small number of times. V is TRBV6-1 and J is TRBJ2-2, with 9 bases fitting TRBD2. CDR1 MNHNS and CDR2 SASEGT come from the germline V gene. J lost 2 bases, V lost 7 bases, and 11 bases had no gene match. This CDR3 has 17 amino acids. As DNA, the CDR3 is TGTGCCAGCACTACAACTAGCGGGCTTATTAACACCGGGGAGCTGTTTTTT. Residues: CASTTTSGLINTGELFF.

This clonotype was recorded many times. J is TRBJ2-1 and V is TRBV5-1; no reliable D call. The CDR3 length is 14 residues. Trimming removed 2 bases at V and 7 bases at J, with 13 bases between. CDR1 SGHRS and CDR2 YFSETQ come from the germline V gene. The DNA for the CDR3 is TGCGCCAGCAGCTTTCCTAACGTGGGGAATGAGCAGTTCTTC. This encodes CASSFPNVGNEQFF.

This clonotype was detected a few times. The chain uses TRBV12-3 or TRBV12-4 and TRBJ1-3; weak D call: TRBD1 (5 bases). V dropped 5 bases and J dropped 1 base, with 12 bases sitting between them. CDR3 length: 15 residues. The CDR3 nucleotides read TGTGCCAGCAGTCCCGCGTGGGGGTCTGGAAACACCATATATTTT. As protein: CASSPAWGSGNTIYF.

This clonotype has just a few counts. This chain connects TRBV20-1 to TRBJ1-5; D is possibly TRBD1 (5 bases). This CDR3 has 14 residues. In germline, CDR1 is DFQATT, CDR2 SNEGSKA (reference sequence). V was shortened by 3 bases and J by 0 bases, with 9 bases between the two germline ends. This chain's CDR3 is CSASDGASNQPQHF. CDR3 DNA: TGCAGTGCTAGCGACGGGGCTAGCAATCAGCCCCAGCATTTT.

This clonotype was counted between two and nine times. The rearrangement joins TRBV27 to TRBJ1-5; D is unresolved. The CDR3 sequence is 17 residues long. The germline CDR1 and CDR2 sequences are MNHEY and SMNVEV (reference sequence). V lost 8 bases to trimming and J lost 0 bases, with 20 bases between them. CDR3 amino acids: CASSLREGPNSNQPQHF. In DNA form, the CDR3 reads TGTGCCAGCTCCCTCCGGGAAGGACCCAATAGCAATCAGCCCCAGCATTTT.

This clonotype was counted at least ten times. V gene TRBV27 combines with J gene TRBJ2-7; D uncertain. Deletions cut 7 bases from V and 3 bases from J, with 10 bases between. The CDR3 consists of 12 residues. CDR1 MNHEY and CDR2 SMNVEV come from the germline V gene (reference sequence). CDR3 DNA: TGTGCCAGCACCTCGGGTAGCTACGAGCAGTACTTC. Amino acid sequence: CASTSGSYEQYF.

This chain joins TRBV4-1 and TRBJ2-1; 9 positions agree with TRBD2. Germline CDR1 and CDR2: MGHRA and YSYEKL. The CDR3 has 15 amino acids. The junction had 2 bases not matched to a gene; V was cut back by 1 base and J by 4 bases. In DNA form, the CDR3 reads TGCGCCAGCAGCCAAGCGACTAGCGGTTACAATGAGCAGTTCTTC. Encoded protein: CASSQATSGYNEQFF.

This clonotype has just a few counts. The chain employs TRBV5-1 and TRBJ2-7; D unresolved. Deletions cut 4 bases from V and 1 base from J, with 9 bases between. In germline, CDR1 is SGHRS, CDR2 YFSETQ. The CDR3 is made up of 13 amino acids. The DNA of the CDR3 is TGCGCCAGCAGCCCGGACGAATCCTACGAGCAGTACTTC. Its protein is CASSPDESYEQYF.

The chain links TRBV3-1 to TRBJ2-7; perhaps TRBD2 as D (5 bases). V was cut by 3 bases and J by 4 bases, with 13 bases left in between. This CDR3 spans 14 amino acids. Germline CDR1 and CDR2: LGHDT and YNNKEL (reference sequence). The CDR3 region is CASSQPGNAYEQYF. Here the CDR3 DNA reads TGTGCCAGCAGCCAGCCCGGGAATGCATACGAGCAGTACTTC.

This clonotype was observed a few times. The CDR3 protein is CASTIQGGGAYNEQFF. CDR3 nucleotides: TGTGCCAGCACCATCCAGGGGGGGGGGGCCTACAATGAGCAGTTCTTC. The chain couples TRBV12-3 or TRBV12-4 to TRBJ2-1, with D possibly being TRBD1 or TRBD2 (7 bases each). Trimming shortened V by 7 bases and J by 2 bases, and 18 bases separated the two germline ends. This CDR3 has 16 amino acids.

This clonotype was observed a few times. The chain carries TRBV7-2 and TRBJ1-2; 7 bases align to TRBD1. Germline V gene sequence: CDR1 SGHTA, CDR2 FQGNSA. The CDR3 is 15 amino acids. J lost 4 bases, V lost 0 bases, and 5 bases had no gene match. The chain's CDR3 is CASSLARGPLYGYTF. In nucleotides, the CDR3 is TGTGCCAGCAGCTTAGCGAGGGGGCCCCTCTATGGCTACACCTTC. Together with reference TRBV7-2 and TRBJ1-2, the CDR3 gives the full variable domain: GAGVSQSPSNKVTEKGKDVELRCDPISGHTALYWYRQSLGQGLEFLIYFQGNSAPDKSGLPSDRFSAERTGGSVSTLTIQRTQQEDSAVYLCASSLARGPLYGYTFGSGTRLTVV.

The rearrangement joins TRBV7-6 to TRBJ2-5; TRBD2 aligns across 13 bases. The junction had 6 bases not matched to a gene; V was cut back by 5 bases and J by 0 bases. Germline CDR1 and CDR2: SGHVS and FNYEAQ. CDR3 size: 17 residues. The CDR3 here is CASSPGTSGMYQETQYF. The CDR3 region has the DNA TGTGCCAGCAGCCCCGGGACTAGCGGGATGTACCAAGAGACCCAGTACTTC.

The CDR3 DNA is TGTGCCAGCTCACCAAGGGACAGGCAGCCCCAGCATTTT. This encodes CASSPRDRQPQHF. The J gene is TRBJ1-5, the V gene TRBV18; TRBD1 matches 8 bases. This CDR3 region has 13 residues. Germline V gene lookup returns CDR1 KGHSH and CDR2 LQKENI. V shed 2 bases and J 7 bases; nucleotides not matched to a gene: 1. The full variable domain, its missing parts supplied by reference TRBV18 and TRBJ1-5, is NAGVMQNPRHLVRRRGQEARLRCSPMKGHSHVYWYRQLPEEGLKFMVYLQKENIIDESGMPKERFSAEFPKEGPSILRIQQVVRGDSAAYFCASSPRDRQPQHFGDGTRLSIL.

This clonotype appeared a few times. This chain uses TRBV9 with TRBJ2-3; the match to TRBD2 covers 7 bases. In germline, CDR1 is SGDLS, CDR2 YYNGEE. V gave up 4 bases and J gave up 2 bases; unmatched junction bases: 10. CDR3 length: 16 residues. The CDR3 sequence: CASSSPSGKDTDTQYF. The CDR3 coding sequence is TGTGCCAGCAGCTCGCCCAGCGGGAAAGACACAGATACGCAGTATTTT.

The chain has TRBV4-1 and TRBJ1-6, with unresolved D. CDR1 and CDR2 from the germline V gene are MGHRA and YSYEKL. The CDR3 contains 15 residues. Trimming cost V 1 base and J 6 bases, with 10 bases left between them. CDR3 sequence reads: CASSQVSMSNSPLHF. The CDR3 region has the DNA TGCGCCAGCAGCCAAGTTTCGATGAGTAATTCACCCCTCCACTTT.

This chain connects TRBV29-1 to TRBJ1-1; 12 positions match TRBD1. With 0 bases clipped from V and 1 base from J, the junction kept 9 bases outside the gene matches. Germline V gene data show CDR1 as SQVTM and CDR2 as ANQGSEA. The CDR3 extends over 18 amino acids. The CDR3 DNA reads as TGCAGCGTTGAAGATCTCGGGACAGGGGGCAAAACGAACACTGAAGCTTTCTTT. Translated, it gives CSVEDLGTGGKTNTEAFF.

The J gene is TRBJ2-6, the V gene TRBV18; perhaps TRBD1 as D (5 bases). Germline V gene sequence: CDR1 KGHSH, CDR2 LQKENI. V was cut by 5 bases and J by 0 bases, with 17 bases left in between. The CDR3 is 18 amino acids. The CDR3 nucleotides are TGTGCCAGCTCATCGGTAGACAGCTCCTACTCTGGGGCCAACGTCCTGACTTTC. Translating gives CASSSVDSSYSGANVLTF.

The chain links TRBV20-1 to TRBJ2-3, with D tentatively TRBD2 (6 bases). Per the germline V gene, CDR1 is DFQATT and CDR2 is SNEGSKA (reference sequence). There are 15 residues in the CDR3. The V end was cut by 3 bases, the J end by 1 base, with 14 bases between. The DNA of the CDR3 is TGCAGTGCTAGCAATCCCCAGCGGGGCACAGATACGCAGTATTTT. This translates into CSASNPQRGTDTQYF.